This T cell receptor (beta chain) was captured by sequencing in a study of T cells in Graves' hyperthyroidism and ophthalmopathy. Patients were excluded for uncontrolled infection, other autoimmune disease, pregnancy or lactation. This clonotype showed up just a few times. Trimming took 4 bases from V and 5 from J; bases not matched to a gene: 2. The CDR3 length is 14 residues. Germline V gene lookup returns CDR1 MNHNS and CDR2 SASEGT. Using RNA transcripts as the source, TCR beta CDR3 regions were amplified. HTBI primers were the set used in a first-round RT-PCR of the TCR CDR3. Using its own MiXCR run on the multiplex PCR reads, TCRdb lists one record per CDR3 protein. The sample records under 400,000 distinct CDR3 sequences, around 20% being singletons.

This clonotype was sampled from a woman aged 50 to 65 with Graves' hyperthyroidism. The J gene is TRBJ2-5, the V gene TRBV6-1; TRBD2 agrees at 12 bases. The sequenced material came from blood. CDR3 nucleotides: TGTGCCAGCAGTGCCCTAGCGGGGGGGGAGACCCAGTACTTC. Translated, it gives CASSALAGGETQYF.